A single sample gave rise to the 7 T cell receptor beta chains below, sequenced in a study of vaccination and CD4 T cells after COVID-19. Cultured CD4+ T cells had their DNA profiled by the Oncomine TCR Beta short-read assay. From cultured CD4+ T cells, genomic DNA was extracted. TCRdb recomputed calls from the PCR reads with MiXCR, one row per CDR3 protein. Of over 9,000 distinct CDR3 sequences listed, around 35% are singletons. Regarding treatment: roughly 11-day PBMC culture with coronavirus spike peptide pools or control peptides (ViraFEST assay). Gathered ahead of the COVID-19 pandemic (2011-2018) were the CD4+ T cells of the unexposed donor. Antigens of these TCRs are unknown. The source material was CD4+ T cells from blood, cultured in vitro. These receptors all stem from a human donor in good health.

The chain uses TRBV28 and TRBJ1-5; D not resolved. The CDR3 has 12 residues. Germline V gives CDR1 MDHEN, CDR2 SYDVKM. V was trimmed by 0 bases and J by 7 bases, leaving 4 bases between them. The CDR3 nucleotides read TGTGCCAGCAGTTTATGGCAGCAGCCCCAGCATTTT. Translation: CASSLWQQPQHF.

The chain carries TRBV6-1 and TRBJ2-3; 7 nucleotides match TRBD2. Trimming at V came to 3 bases and at J to 1 base, leaving 4 bases not matched to a gene. CDR3 length equals 15 residues. The germline V gene has CDR1 MNHNS and CDR2 SASEGT. DNA for the CDR3: TGTGCCAGCAGTGATCGGGGGGTCCGCACAGATACGCAGTATTTT. Residues: CASSDRGVRTDTQYF.

The chain has TRBV6-2 or TRBV6-3 and TRBJ2-5; 10 bases are shared with TRBD2. The V gene end was trimmed by 6 bases and the J gene end by 2 bases; junction bases not matched to a gene: 3. The CDR3 consists of 14 residues. CDR1 MNHEY and CDR2 SVGEGT come from the germline V gene. The CDR3 DNA is TGTGCCAGCAGGATTAGCGGGGGGCAAGAGACCCAGTACTTC. Translated: CASRISGGQETQYF.

The chain recombines TRBV27 with TRBJ1-6; a weak D match, TRBD1 (5 bases). The V end lost 8 bases, the J end lost 5 bases, and 22 bases lay between the germline ends. The germline V gene has CDR1 MNHEY and CDR2 SMNVEV (reference sequence). CDR3 length equals 17 residues. The CDR3 sequence: CASSAGLGLGDNSPLHF. The DNA for the CDR3 is TGTGCCAGCTCCGCGGGGTTGGGGCTCGGGGATAATTCACCCCTCCACTTT.

The chain combines TRBV14 with TRBJ2-5, with D hard to call. Germline CDR1 is SGHDN and CDR2 is FVKESK. Trimming stripped 1 base from V and 2 bases from J, with 11 bases between. This CDR3 comprises 15 residues. CDR3 residues: CASSQAWMLQETQYF. The CDR3 region has the DNA TGTGCCAGCAGCCAAGCTTGGATGTTACAAGAGACCCAGTACTTC.

This clonotype came up a few times. This chain uses TRBV6-4 with TRBJ2-2; TRBD1 matches at 8 bases. Looked up from germline, CDR1 is MRHNA and CDR2 is SNTAGT. The CDR3 length is 13 residues. V shed 6 bases, J shed 4 bases, and the junction held 1 base outside the gene matches. CDR3 region: CASRDRVTGELFF. CDR3 nucleotides: TGTGCCAGCAGGGACAGGGTCACCGGGGAGCTGTTTTTT.

V and J are TRBV20-1 and TRBJ2-1, with TRBD2 as a possible D gene (6 bases). V gave up 4 bases and J gave up 2 bases, with 12 bases separating them. Looked up from germline, CDR1 is DFQATT and CDR2 is SNEGSKA (reference sequence). The length of the CDR3 is 14 residues. This chain's CDR3 is CSATSAGPYNEQFF. DNA for the CDR3: TGCAGTGCTACTTCAGCGGGTCCCTACAATGAGCAGTTCTTC.